These 26 T cell receptor beta chains share one sample of origin, sequenced in a study of T cells in Graves' hyperthyroidism and ophthalmopathy. TCR beta CDR3 region amplification was performed from RNA transcripts. TCR CDR3 underwent first-round RT-PCR with the HTBI primer set. TCRdb reanalysed the multiplex PCR reads using MiXCR and keeps one entry per CDR3 protein. The sample carries a few hundred thousand distinct CDR3 sequences, about an eighth recorded once. The sequenced sample consisted of blood. Source of these receptors: a woman between 18 and 29 years old with Graves' hyperthyroidism.

This clonotype was observed a handful of times. The chain links TRBV20-1 to TRBJ2-5; 10 bases align to TRBD1. Germline values: CDR1 DFQATT, CDR2 SNEGSKA (reference sequence). The CDR3 is 17 residues long. V was pared by 4 bases and J by 2 bases, with 13 bases of the junction left unmatched. CDR3 amino acids: CSAMVPGQGPTQETQYF. CDR3 nucleotide sequence: TGCAGTGCTATGGTCCCGGGACAGGGGCCCACGCAAGAGACCCAGTACTTC.

This chain connects TRBV28 to TRBJ1-2, with 9 bases fitting TRBD1. This CDR3 has 13 residues. Germline V gene sequence: CDR1 MDHEN, CDR2 SYDVKM. The junction had 2 bases not matched to a gene; V was cut back by 4 bases and J by 5 bases. CDR3 DNA sequence: TGTGCCAGCAGTTACAGGGGGCAGTATGGCTACACCTTC. It encodes CASSYRGQYGYTF.

This chain connects TRBV10-3 to TRBJ1-1, with D tentatively TRBD1 (5 bases). The germline V gene encodes CDR1 ENHRY and CDR2 SYGVKD. Trimming pared 0 bases from V and 7 bases from J, leaving 6 bases between. This CDR3 spans 12 amino acids. CDR3 amino acids: CAISESGGEAFF. The CDR3 DNA reads TGTGCCATCAGTGAGTCGGGGGGTGAAGCTTTCTTT.

This clonotype turned up a few times. V usage is TRBV28 and J usage is TRBJ2-5, with 9 bases matching TRBD2. From germline, CDR1 is MDHEN and CDR2 SYDVKM. The V segment lost 6 bases and the J segment 4 bases; nucleotides outside the gene matches: 6. The CDR3 is 14 residues long. CDR3 region: CASRIAGAVETQYF. Here the CDR3 DNA reads TGTGCCAGCAGGATAGCGGGAGCGGTAGAGACCCAGTACTTC.

A remark on this clonotype: An end of the junction does not agree with germline; a read error may underlie this. The chain combines TRBV20-1 with TRBJ1-1; D uncertain. The CDR3 is 10 residues long. CDR1 and CDR2 (germline): DFQATT, SNEGSKA (reference sequence). CDR3 sequence: CSARETEVFF. CDR3 in DNA: TGCAGTGCTAGAGAGACTGAAGTTTTCTTT.

This clonotype was seen ten or more times. The V gene is TRBV30, the J gene TRBJ2-7; the D gene is possibly TRBD1 (6 bases). Trimming took 0 bases from V and 1 from J, leaving 7 bases between them. This CDR3 is 13 amino acids long. Looked up from germline, CDR1 is GTSNPN and CDR2 is SVGIG (reference sequence). In nucleotides, the CDR3 is TGTGCCTGGAGTGTAGGACAGTCCTACGAGCAGTACTTC. Its translation: CAWSVGQSYEQYF.

This clonotype has more than one count but fewer than ten. The genes are TRBV20-1 and TRBJ2-3; possibly TRBD1 for D (6 bases). The CDR3 is made up of 13 amino acids. CDR1 and CDR2 from the germline V gene are DFQATT and SNEGSKA (reference sequence). CDR3 in DNA: TGCAGCCTTCCGCGACAGGAGACAGATACGCAGTATTTT. Its translation: CSLPRQETDTQYF.

This clonotype came up many times. The rearrangement joins TRBV4-1 to TRBJ2-5; perhaps TRBD2 as D (6 bases). This CDR3 contains 16 residues. Germline values: CDR1 MGHRA, CDR2 YSYEKL. Deletions cut 0 bases from V and 1 base from J, with 12 bases between. CDR3: CASSQDSSGAQETQYF. The CDR3 region has the DNA TGCGCCAGCAGCCAAGATAGTTCGGGAGCCCAAGAGACCCAGTACTTC.

There are many counts of this clonotype. The rearrangement joins TRBV28 to TRBJ2-7; D remains unclear. CDR1 MDHEN and CDR2 SYDVKM come from the germline V gene. This CDR3 is built from 15 residues. V was shortened by 6 bases and J by 0 bases, with 15 bases between the two germline ends. The CDR3 is CASSRSPTTSYEQYF. Here the CDR3 DNA reads TGTGCCAGCAGCCGGTCCCCTACCACCTCCTACGAGCAGTACTTC.

About this clonotype itself: The junction differs from germline at one of its ends, possibly a read error. The chain recombines TRBV29-1 with TRBJ1-1; the D is unclear. The CDR3 sequence is 10 residues long. Germline values: CDR1 SQVTM, CDR2 ANQGSEA. The DNA of the CDR3 is TGCAGCGGGGTCAACACTGAAGCTCTCTTT. Protein sequence: CSGVNTEALF.

This clonotype was recorded at least ten times. The genes are TRBV5-5 and TRBJ2-1; 7 nucleotides agree with TRBD1. CDR1 is SGHKS and CDR2 is YYEKEE in the germline V gene (reference sequence). This CDR3 comprises 16 residues. The ends lost 1 base at V and 4 bases at J; junction bases unmatched: 8. The CDR3 DNA sequence: TGTGCCAGCAGCTTGCCCGGGACAGCCTTTTACAATGAGCAGTTCTTC. This codes for CASSLPGTAFYNEQFF. The whole variable domain, filled in from reference TRBV5-5 and TRBJ2-1, reads DAGVTQSPTHLIKTRGQQVTLRCSPISGHKSVSWYQQVLGQGPQFIFQYYEKEERGRGNFPDRFSARQFPNYSSELNVNALLLGDSALYLCASSLPGTAFYNEQFFGPGTRLTVL.

This clonotype has a handful of counts. The chain carries TRBV20-1 and TRBJ1-5; a weak D match, TRBD1 (6 bases). Per germline, CDR1 DFQATT and CDR2 SNEGSKA (reference sequence). Trimming stripped 6 bases from V and 4 bases from J, with 19 bases between. CDR3 length: 15 amino acids. CDR3 protein: CSAVQGAVENQPQHF. Here the CDR3 DNA reads TGCAGTGCCGTACAGGGAGCCGTGGAAAATCAGCCCCAGCATTTT.

This clonotype was counted only a few times. The genes are TRBV2 and TRBJ2-3; TRBD2 might be the D (5 bases). This CDR3 is built from 12 residues. Germline-derived CDR1 and CDR2 are SNHLY and FYNNEI. V lost 8 bases and J lost 0, with 6 bases in between. The CDR3 here is CASGSSTDTQYF. CDR3 nucleotides: TGTGCCAGCGGGAGTAGCACAGATACGCAGTATTTT. Drawing the rest from reference TRBV2 and TRBJ2-3, the complete variable domain is EPEVTQTPSHQVTQMGQEVILRCVPISNHLYFYWYRQILGQKVEFLVSFYNNEISEKSEIFDDQFSVERPDGSNFTLKIRSTKLEDSAMYFCASGSSTDTQYFGPGTRLTVL.

This clonotype was counted many times. The gene calls are TRBV12-3 or TRBV12-4 and TRBJ2-7; no clear D gene. V shed 3 bases and J shed 2 bases, with 8 bases lying between them. This CDR3 is built from 13 residues. The DNA of the CDR3 is TGTGCCAGCAGTTTTGAGGACGCCTACGAGCAGTACTTC. Its protein is CASSFEDAYEQYF.

The V gene is TRBV20-1, the J gene TRBJ1-1, with D perhaps matching TRBD1 (5 bases). The CDR3 spans 18 residues. Germline CDR1 and CDR2: DFQATT and SNEGSKA (reference sequence). Trimming pared 1 base from V and 3 bases from J, leaving 24 bases between. The CDR3 nucleotides read TGCAGTGCTAGAGGTGGGACTAGAAGGACAATTCCGGACACTGAAGCTTTCTTT. Protein: CSARGGTRRTIPDTEAFF.

This clonotype showed up many times. This rearrangement joins TRBV30 to TRBJ2-5, with 9 bases fitting TRBD1. V lost 0 bases, J lost 5 bases, and 4 bases stayed unmatched. CDR1 is GTSNPN and CDR2 is SVGIG in the germline V gene (reference sequence). CDR3 length: 14 residues. The CDR3 nucleotides read TGTGCCTGGAGTGTACAGGGGGCGGGGGAGACCCAGTACTTC. Translated, it gives CAWSVQGAGETQYF.

This clonotype turned up a few times. The rearrangement joins TRBV29-1 to TRBJ2-5; the D gene could be TRBD1 or TRBD2 (6 bases each). From germline, CDR1 is SQVTM and CDR2 ANQGSEA. The ends were cut back, 5 bases at V and 2 bases at J, with 12 bases in the middle. This CDR3 spans 13 amino acids. DNA for the CDR3: TGCAGCGTTAGAAGGGGGGTACAAGAGACCCAGTACTTC. Protein sequence: CSVRRGVQETQYF.

The chain is built from TRBV20-1 and TRBJ2-1; 12 bases match TRBD2. J lost 3 bases, V lost 3 bases, and 3 bases had no gene match. Germline V gene data show CDR1 as DFQATT and CDR2 as SNEGSKA (reference sequence). The length of the CDR3 is 15 residues. The CDR3 is CSARGLAGIYNEQFF. In DNA form, the CDR3 reads TGCAGTGCTAGGGGACTAGCGGGCATCTACAATGAGCAGTTCTTC.

The chain employs TRBV29-1 and TRBJ2-3, with D perhaps matching TRBD1 or TRBD2 (7 bases each). The ends were cut back, 5 bases at V and 14 bases at J, with 14 bases in the middle. The V gene's germline CDR1 is SQVTM and CDR2 ANQGSEA. The CDR3 covers 10 residues. The CDR3 sequence: CSVTGEGWYF. CDR3 coding DNA: TGCAGCGTTACAGGGGAGGGTTGGTATTTT.

As for this clonotype: A much larger clone is a single base away; this may be a read error. This sequence joins TRBV19 and TRBJ2-1; no reliable D call. Germline assignment: CDR1 LNHDA and CDR2 SQIVND (reference sequence). The V and J ends lost 3 bases and 1 base respectively, with 10 bases between them. The CDR3 runs 15 residues. The CDR3 here is CASSMADLSYNEQFF. CDR3 in DNA: TGTGCCAGTAGTATGGCTGACCTATCCTACAATGAGCAGTTCTTC.

With respect to this clonotype: A much larger clonotype is one base distant, so this may be a read error. V gene TRBV28 combines with J gene TRBJ2-7; D tentatively reads TRBD1 or TRBD2 (6 bases each). CDR1 and CDR2 from the germline V gene are MDHEN and SYDVKM. The CDR3 has 15 amino acids. Here the CDR3 DNA reads TGTGCCAGCAGTCTGAGGGGGGCGGATTCCTACGGGCAGTACTTC. This encodes CASSLRGADSYGQYF.

The J gene is TRBJ2-1, the V gene TRBV9, with D maybe TRBD2 (6 bases). The V end lost 1 base, the J end lost 6 bases, and 14 bases lay between the germline ends. Germline loops: CDR1 SGDLS, CDR2 YYNGEE. This CDR3 is 15 amino acids long. CDR3 residues: CASSVQRVLFNEQFF. The CDR3 DNA sequence: TGTGCCAGCAGCGTACAGCGGGTGCTCTTCAATGAGCAGTTCTTC. The whole variable domain, remainder taken from reference TRBV9 and TRBJ2-1, is DSGVTQTPKHLITATGQRVTLRCSPRSGDLSVYWYQQSLDQGLQFLIQYYNGEERAKGNILERFSAQQFPDLHSELNLSSLELGDSALYFCASSVQRVLFNEQFFGPGTRLTVL.

This clonotype has just a few counts. The gene calls are TRBV6-6 and TRBJ1-3; D gene ambiguous. The CDR3 is made up of 16 amino acids. Germline CDR1 MNHNY, CDR2 SVGAGI (reference sequence). Trimming took off 1 base at V and 4 bases at J, with 14 bases between the two ends. The CDR3 is CASSYWAGISGNTIYF. The CDR3 nucleotides are TGTGCCAGCAGTTACTGGGCAGGAATCTCCGGAAACACCATATATTTT.

This clonotype was recorded at least ten times. V usage is TRBV10-2 and J usage is TRBJ2-7; D perhaps matches TRBD2 (5 bases). V lost 4 bases and J lost 5, with 21 bases in between. The CDR3 runs 16 residues. Looked up from germline, CDR1 is WSHSY and CDR2 is SAAADI. The CDR3 loop reads CASSAVVEDRGNEQYF. CDR3 in DNA: TGCGCCAGCAGTGCAGTCGTAGAGGATAGAGGGAACGAGCAGTACTTC.

This clonotype appeared many times. This chain links TRBV20-1 with TRBJ1-1; 11 bases align to TRBD1. The CDR3 runs 13 residues. After removal of 3 bases from V and 10 bases from J, the junction contained 7 bases not matched to a gene. Germline CDR1 DFQATT, CDR2 SNEGSKA (reference sequence). Here the CDR3 DNA reads TGCAGTGCTAGGCGGACAGGGGGCCTTGGAGCTTTCTTT. Protein sequence: CSARRTGGLGAFF.

The table lists this clonotype with many counts. J is TRBJ2-7 and V is TRBV12-3 or TRBV12-4; a possible D gene is TRBD2 (5 bases). The CDR3 totals 17 residues. The germline V and J ends were trimmed by 5 bases and 0 bases, with 20 bases remaining between them. The CDR3 sequence: CASSPTSEVPSSYEQYF. CDR3 sequence (DNA): TGTGCCAGCAGTCCCACTTCGGAGGTTCCCAGCTCCTACGAGCAGTACTTC.